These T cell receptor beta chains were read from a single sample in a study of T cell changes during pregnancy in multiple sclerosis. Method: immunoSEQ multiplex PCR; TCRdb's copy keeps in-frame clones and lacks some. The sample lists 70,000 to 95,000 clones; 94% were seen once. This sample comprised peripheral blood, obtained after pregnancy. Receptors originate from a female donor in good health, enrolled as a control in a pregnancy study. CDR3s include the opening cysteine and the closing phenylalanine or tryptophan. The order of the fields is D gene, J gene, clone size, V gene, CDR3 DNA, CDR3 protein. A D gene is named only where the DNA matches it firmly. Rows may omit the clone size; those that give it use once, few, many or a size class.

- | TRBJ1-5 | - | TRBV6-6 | TGTGCCAGCAGTTACCCGAGGATTAATCAGCCCCAGCATTTT | CASSYPRINQPQHF
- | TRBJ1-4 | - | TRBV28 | TGTGCCAGCAAGTATCAGGGGCATAGGAGTGAAAAACTGTTTTTT | CASKYQGHRSEKLFF
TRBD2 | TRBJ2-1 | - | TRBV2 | TGTGCCAGCAGTGGAGGACCTAGCGGGGGCCGGGAGTGGGACCAGTTCTTC | CASSGGPSGGREWDQFF
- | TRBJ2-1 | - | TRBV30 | TGTGCCTGGAACTGGGAGGCCAGGGGGTACAATGAGCAGTTCTTC | CAWNWEARGYNEQFF
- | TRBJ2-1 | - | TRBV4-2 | TGTGCCAGCAGCCATATATTGACTAGGCCGTTCTTC | CASSHILTRPFF
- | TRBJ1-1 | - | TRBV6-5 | TGTGCCAGCAGTGGGTCCGGGGTTGGGAACACTGAAGCTTTCTTT | CASSGSGVGNTEAFF
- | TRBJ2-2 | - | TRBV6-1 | TGTGCCAGCAGTGAACCCCGCGCCGCTACCGGGGAGCTGTTTTTT | CASSEPRAATGELFF
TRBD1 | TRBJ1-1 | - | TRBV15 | TGTGCCACCAGCAGAGGAAGACAGGGGGCTGGAGCTTTCTTT | CATSRGRQGAGAFF
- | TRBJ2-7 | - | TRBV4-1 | TGCGCCAGCAGCCGGGGGGTGACAGCCAGCTCCTACGAGCAGTACTTC | CASSRGVTASSYEQYF
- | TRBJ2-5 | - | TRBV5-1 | TGCGCCAGCAGCTTGGTTAAAATGGGAGAAGGGGAGACCCAGTACTTC | CASSLVKMGEGETQYF
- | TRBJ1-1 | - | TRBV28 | TGTGCCAGCAGTCCCCCGAGTACTGAAGCTTTCTTT | CASSPPSTEAFF
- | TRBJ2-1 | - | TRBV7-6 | TGTGCCAGCAGGAACTCTACAGGGGGGGGGTTAAATGAGCAGTTCTTC | CASRNSTGGGLNEQFF
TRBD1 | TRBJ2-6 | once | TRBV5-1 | TGCGCCAGCGGGACAGGGGTGTACTCTGGGGCCAACGTCCTGACTTTC | CASGTGVYSGANVLTF
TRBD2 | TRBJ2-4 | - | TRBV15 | TGTGCCACCAGCAGAGAACTAGCGGGGAGAGACATTCAGTACTTC | CATSRELAGRDIQYF
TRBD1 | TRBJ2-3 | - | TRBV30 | TGTGCCTGGGGGACAGGGGCCAGCACAGATACGCAGTATTTT | CAWGTGASTDTQYF
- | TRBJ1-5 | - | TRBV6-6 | TGTGCCAGCACGGTTGTTAGCAATCAGCCCCAGCATTTT | CASTVVSNQPQHF
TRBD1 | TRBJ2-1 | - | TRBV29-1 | TGCAGCGTAGGTGGCGGACAGGTACACAATGAGCAGTTCTTC | CSVGGGQVHNEQFF
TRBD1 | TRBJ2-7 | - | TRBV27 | TGTGCCAGCAGTTCCCCGATGAGGACAGGGATGTACGAGCAGTACTTC | CASSSPMRTGMYEQYF
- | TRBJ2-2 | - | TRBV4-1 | TGCGCCAGCAGCCAAGTACAGGGAGCCACCGGGGAGCTGTTTTTT | CASSQVQGATGELFF
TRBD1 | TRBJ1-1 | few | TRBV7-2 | TGTGCCAGCAGCTTAGGTACAGGGGGAAACACTGAAGCTTTCTTT | CASSLGTGGNTEAFF
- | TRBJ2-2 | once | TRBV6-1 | TGTGCCAGCAGTGAAGGTCGTCGTGACACCGGGGAGCTGTTTTTT | CASSEGRRDTGELFF
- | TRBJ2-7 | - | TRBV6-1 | TGTGCCAGCAGTGAAGGCAGGGGCGGCGAGCAGTACTTC | CASSEGRGGEQYF
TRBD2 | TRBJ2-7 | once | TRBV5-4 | TGTGCCAGCAGTCAAATAGCGGGAGGCTCTCTCGAGCAGTACTTC | CASSQIAGGSLEQYF
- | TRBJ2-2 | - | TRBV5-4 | TGTGCCAGCAGCTATTCCGTTAGAGGGGAGCTGTTTTTT | CASSYSVRGELFF
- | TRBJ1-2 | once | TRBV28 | TGTGCCAGCAGTTTAACAGGACAGCACTATGGCTACACCTTC | CASSLTGQHYGYTF
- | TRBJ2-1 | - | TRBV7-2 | TGTGCCAGCAGCACAATCAGGGGCAATGAGCAGTTCTTC | CASSTIRGNEQFF
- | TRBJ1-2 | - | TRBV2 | TGTGCCAGCAGGGGGGTCGGGGGAGGCAACTATGGCTACACCTTC | CASRGVGGGNYGYTF
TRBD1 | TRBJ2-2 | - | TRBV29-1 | TGCAGCGTCGGGACAGATAACACCGGGGAGCTGTTTTTT | CSVGTDNTGELFF
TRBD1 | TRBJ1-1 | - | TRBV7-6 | TGTGCCAGCAGCTGGACAGGGGGCACTGAAGCTTTCTTT | CASSWTGGTEAFF
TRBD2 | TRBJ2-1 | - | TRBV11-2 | TGTGCCAGCAGCTTCGGGACTAGCGGCAATGAGCAGTTCTTC | CASSFGTSGNEQFF
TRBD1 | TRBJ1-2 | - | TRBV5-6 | TGTGCCAGCAGCTTGGGGGACAGGGTTACCTTC | CASSLGDRVTF
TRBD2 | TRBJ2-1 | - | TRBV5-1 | TGCGCCAGCAGCTTTAGCGGGAGGGCCTTTGAGCAGTTCTTC | CASSFSGRAFEQFF
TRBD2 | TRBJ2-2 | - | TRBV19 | TGTGCCAGTACGCGTCAAAGCGGGATGAACGGGGAGCTGTTTTTT | CASTRQSGMNGELFF
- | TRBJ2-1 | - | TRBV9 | TGTGCCAGCAGCTCCGAGGGGCTAGCGATCAATGAGCAGTTCTTC | CASSSEGLAINEQFF
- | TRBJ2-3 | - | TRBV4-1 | TGCGCCAGCAGCCCCCAGGACTTGGCTAGCACAGATACGCAGTATTTT | CASSPQDLASTDTQYF
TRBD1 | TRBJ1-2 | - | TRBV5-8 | TGTGCCAGCAGCCCCCGGGACAGGGATGGCTATGGCTACACCTTC | CASSPRDRDGYGYTF
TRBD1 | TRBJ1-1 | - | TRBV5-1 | TGCGCCAGCAGCTTTGGTAGGACAGGGACCACTGAAGCTTTCTTT | CASSFGRTGTTEAFF
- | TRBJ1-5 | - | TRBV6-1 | TGTGCCAGCAGTGACCAGCGCGGGCCCTCGAGGCCCCAGCATTTT | CASSDQRGPSRPQHF
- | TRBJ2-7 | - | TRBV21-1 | TGTGCCAGCAGCAAAAGAGGTGAGGGACATGAAAACTACGAGCAGTACTTC | CASSKRGEGHENYEQYF
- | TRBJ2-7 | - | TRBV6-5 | TGTGCCAGCATCAGAACCGGGGACTTAACCTACGAGCAGTACTTC | CASIRTGDLTYEQYF
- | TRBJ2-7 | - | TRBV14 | TGTGCCAGCAGCCCTTACAGGGGGGGCAGGGATTACGGCTACGAGCAGTACTTC | CASSPYRGGRDYGYEQYF
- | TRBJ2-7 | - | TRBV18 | TGTGCCAGCTCACCAAGACAGGGAGGCTCCTACGAGCAGTACTTC | CASSPRQGGSYEQYF
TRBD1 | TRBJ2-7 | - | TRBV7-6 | TGTGCCAGCAGCCTCGGGTGGACAGGTTCCTACGAGCAGTACTTC | CASSLGWTGSYEQYF
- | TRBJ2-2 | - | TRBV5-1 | TGCGCCAGCAGCTTGGGCGGGGGCGCGAACACCGGGGAGCTGTTTTTT | CASSLGGGANTGELFF
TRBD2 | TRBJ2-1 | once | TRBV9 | TGTGCCAGCAGCGTAGAGGGCGGGAGGGCCCACAATGAGCAGTTCTTC | CASSVEGGRAHNEQFF
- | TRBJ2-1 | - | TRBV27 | TGTGCCAGCAGAAAAGAAGGCGGGGAAGTTGGCAATGAGCAGTTCTTC | CASRKEGGEVGNEQFF
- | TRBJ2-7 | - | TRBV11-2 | TGTGCCAGCAGCTTACTGGAGGGCTCCTACGAGCAGTACTTC | CASSLLEGSYEQYF
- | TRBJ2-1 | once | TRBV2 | TGTGCCAGCAGTGAATCGGGGAAGGACAGTGAGCAGTTCTTC | CASSESGKDSEQFF
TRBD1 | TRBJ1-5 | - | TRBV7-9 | TGTGCCAGCAGCTTGGGACAGGGATCCTTT | CASSLGQGSF
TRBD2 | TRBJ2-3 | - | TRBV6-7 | TGTGCCAGCAGTTGGACTAGCGGGACAGATACGCAGTATTTT | CASSWTSGTDTQYF
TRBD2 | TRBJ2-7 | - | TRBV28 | TGTGCCAGCAGCAGCGGGAGGTCCGAGCAGTACTTC | CASSSGRSEQYF
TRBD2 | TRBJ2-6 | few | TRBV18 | TGTGCCAGCACATACGCGGGGGGAAGAGGGGCCAACGTCCTGACTTTC | CASTYAGGRGANVLTF
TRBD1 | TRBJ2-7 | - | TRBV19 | TGTGCCAGTAGCCCCCAACTAGGGGGACAGGTCTACGAGCAGTACTTC | CASSPQLGGQVYEQYF
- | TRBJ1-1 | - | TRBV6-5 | TGTGCCAGCAGTTACTCCGGGGGTAACACTGAAGCTTTCTTT | CASSYSGGNTEAFF